The rows below give T cell receptor beta chains drawn from one sample of a study of T cells expressing NK-cell markers. TCRdb re-called the 5' RACE reads; one entry per CDR3 protein, DNA not given. The record lists hundreds of thousands of distinct CDR3 sequences, of which the ten most abundant hold about 3.6%. The source material was blood T cells: a sorted CD56 or NKG2C T cell subset, CD4+ or CD8+ T cells, or bulk PBMC T cells (not recorded which). The receptors stem from a man between 18 and 35 years old in good health. Both conserved end residues are part of each CDR3.

len,j_gene,v_gene,CDR3aa
19,TRBJ2-6,TRBV5-1,CASSLSQKKGGSGANVLTF
15,TRBJ2-1,TRBV12-3/TRBV12-4,CASSLGQGGMYEQFF
16,TRBJ2-2,TRBV27,CASSLFGRGNTGELFF
12,TRBJ2-1,TRBV29-1,CSGLGQGNEQFF
16,TRBJ2-2,TRBV7-3,CASSFIGPPGNGELFF
14,TRBJ2-1,TRBV28,CASSFKSFSNEQFF
14,TRBJ2-2,TRBV7-3,CASSLYQGTGELFF
14,TRBJ2-3,TRBV7-9,CASSPWDFPDTQYF
12,TRBJ2-1,TRBV10-1,CASSSGTNEQFF
14,TRBJ2-7,TRBV15,CATSRDSLSYEQYF
12,TRBJ2-3,TRBV6-5,CASKTGSDTQYF
14,TRBJ2-4,TRBV4-1,CASSQDPGVDIQYF
16,TRBJ2-7,TRBV5-1,CASSLALSTTGYEQYF
15,TRBJ1-5,TRBV27,CASSFAGDSNQPQHF
15,TRBJ2-5,TRBV5-1,CASSSPQTGKETQYF
14,TRBJ2-1,TRBV12-5,CASGLYFRSNEQFF
14,TRBJ1-2,TRBV29-1,CSPGPSGTGEGYTF
15,TRBJ2-5,TRBV12-3/TRBV12-4,CASRGPGPHRETQYF
17,TRBJ2-3,TRBV12-3/TRBV12-4,CASSTQEFIAGGQTQYF
13,TRBJ1-1,TRBV7-9,CASSTGRTTEAFF
15,TRBJ1-3,TRBV5-5,CASSDRGFAGNTIYF
14,TRBJ2-1,TRBV20-1,CSATRVAPEGEQFF
17,TRBJ2-3,TRBV19,CASSAHDRVESTDTQYF
12,TRBJ1-1,TRBV20-1,CSALDGGPEAFF
14,TRBJ1-1,TRBV10-3,CAISQQGPSTEAFF
20,TRBJ2-1,TRBV20-1,CSARSTPGLAGGSSYNEQFF
14,TRBJ2-2,TRBV18,CASSPTERTGELFF
16,TRBJ1-2,TRBV7-2,CASSPGLSRGQVGYTF
15,TRBJ2-6,TRBV6-2/TRBV6-3,CASGNDNSGANVLTF
15,TRBJ2-1,TRBV6-5,CASSYFGGLGDEQFF
13,TRBJ1-2,TRBV29-1,CSVGGLGNYGYTF
14,TRBJ2-1,TRBV16,CASSPQGGDNEQFF
14,TRBJ2-5,TRBV19,CASSIAGASETQYF
13,TRBJ2-1,TRBV5-1,CASSLWGENEQFF
15,TRBJ2-7,TRBV27,CASSRRQGRSYEQYF
15,TRBJ2-7,TRBV5-1,CASSLALAGDTEQYF
16,TRBJ2-2,TRBV9,CASSETSGGNTGELFF
15,TRBJ2-7,TRBV20-1,CSAREFSRGPDEQYF
15,TRBJ2-2,TRBV29-1,CSVEYRGGGTGELFF
15,TRBJ2-2,TRBV7-3,CASSSGLAETGELFF
13,TRBJ1-1,TRBV29-1,CSVVPRTATGAFF
15,TRBJ1-4,TRBV20-1,CSARGGVSTNEKLFF
13,TRBJ2-5,TRBV4-3,CASSQLVWETQYF
16,TRBJ2-3,TRBV28,CASRSRPGDHTDTQYF
16,TRBJ1-1,TRBV6-5,CASSKTQGFMNTEAFF
15,TRBJ2-2,TRBV5-5,CASSKGQRGTGELFF
15,TRBJ1-4,TRBV27,CASSLRTGLNEKLFF
12,TRBJ2-3,TRBV9,CASTSGSDTQYF
15,TRBJ2-3,TRBV27,CASTFLAGVADTQYF
15,TRBJ1-5,TRBV12-3/TRBV12-4,CASSLSSTDNQPQHF
14,TRBJ1-1,TRBV29-1,CSVEKTGGNTEAFF
15,TRBJ2-1,TRBV5-1,CASSNSGTRHNEQFF
14,TRBJ1-2,TRBV4-2,CASSQGGQDYGYTF
17,TRBJ2-3,TRBV3-1,CASSPIAGGLGTDTQYF
17,TRBJ2-6,TRBV10-3,CAISLRTDSSGANVLTF
15,TRBJ2-1,TRBV10-3,CAISESAGDYNEQFF
14,TRBJ2-1,TRBV7-6,CASSLPSGAGEQFF
17,TRBJ2-2,TRBV7-6,CASSLVASGTGTGELFF
14,TRBJ2-3,TRBV7-2,CASSMLRPTDTQYF
14,TRBJ2-1,TRBV12-3/TRBV12-4,CASSLGGRFNEQFF